The 14 T cell receptor beta chains below all came from one sample that was sequenced in a study of blood T cells in healthy people across ages. Primed by a sample-barcoded 5' primer and a J-beta primer mix, a second PCR proceeded for 7 to 11 cycles. TCRdb processed the 5' RACE reads anew with MiXCR; each CDR3 protein has one entry. The sample shows fewer than 1.5 million distinct CDR3 sequences, roughly 45% of them seen only once. The source material was blood. These receptors were taken from a woman aged 18-29 years in good health.

The V call is TRBV7-2, the J call TRBJ2-3; TRBD2 agrees at 12 bases. With V trimmed by 6 bases and J by 7 bases, 11 bases remained unmatched. CDR1 SGHTA and CDR2 FQGNSA come from the germline V gene. This CDR3 spans 16 amino acids. This CDR3 reads CASRPTLAGGPNTQYF. Written as DNA, the CDR3 is TGTGCCAGCAGACCGACTCTAGCGGGAGGGCCGAATACGCAGTATTTT.

This chain uses TRBV5-1 with TRBJ2-3, with 15 positions matching TRBD2. After removal of 4 bases from V and 4 bases from J, the junction contained 7 bases not matched to a gene. CDR1 SGHRS and CDR2 YFSETQ come from the germline V gene. The CDR3 length is 17 residues. The chain's CDR3 is CASSPRTSGGVADTQYF. In nucleotides, the CDR3 is TGCGCCAGCAGCCCCCGGACTAGCGGGGGGGTTGCAGATACGCAGTATTTT.

This clonotype was seen only a few times. The rearrangement joins TRBV6-5 to TRBJ1-2; a possible D gene is TRBD1 (5 bases). The CDR3 consists of 14 residues. Germline-derived CDR1 and CDR2 are MNHEY and SVGAGI. V dropped 3 bases and J dropped 5 bases, with 13 bases sitting between them. This CDR3 is CASSYGGEEYGYTF. The DNA of the CDR3 is TGTGCCAGCAGTTATGGGGGGGAAGAATATGGCTACACCTTC.

This chain joins TRBV5-1 and TRBJ1-1, with TRBD1 identical over 7 bases. Germline trimming cut 3 bases from V and 2 bases from J; bases unmatched to any gene: 10. The CDR3 contains 16 residues. Germline V gives CDR1 SGHRS, CDR2 YFSETQ. Here the CDR3 reads CASSSQGIMGNTEAFF. DNA for the CDR3: TGCGCCAGCAGCTCACAGGGGATCATGGGTAACACTGAAGCTTTCTTT.

The genes are TRBV9 and TRBJ2-5; 7 nucleotides align to TRBD1. Per germline, CDR1 SGDLS and CDR2 YYNGEE. Trimming removed 2 bases from V and 1 base from J; junction bases left unmatched: 11. This CDR3 region has 17 residues. The CDR3 region has the DNA TGTGCCAGCAGCGTCGCTGGACAGGAGCAACCCCAAGAGACCCAGTACTTC. Translation: CASSVAGQEQPQETQYF.

This clonotype was detected a few times. The chain joins TRBV20-1 to TRBJ2-5; D gene unclear. Germline V lookup: CDR1 DFQATT, CDR2 SNEGSKA (reference sequence). This CDR3 region has 11 residues. The CDR3 here is CSPRRQETQYF. The CDR3 nucleotides are TGCAGCCCTCGGCGGCAAGAGACCCAGTACTTC.

This clonotype was counted a single time. CDR3 in amino acids: CASSSGPLAPYGYTF. The CDR3 coding sequence is TGTGCCAGCAGTTCAGGACCGCTGGCCCCCTATGGCTACACCTTC. This chain connects TRBV6-6 to TRBJ1-2, with D hard to call. Germline V gives CDR1 MNHNY, CDR2 SVGAGI (reference sequence). Trimming pared 4 bases from V and 4 bases from J, leaving 16 bases between. The CDR3 sequence is 15 residues long.

The V call is TRBV2, the J call TRBJ1-1, with 7 bases matching TRBD1. V shed 4 bases, J shed 1 base, and the junction held 6 bases outside the gene matches. CDR3 length equals 15 residues. Per the germline V gene, CDR1 is SNHLY and CDR2 is FYNNEI. The CDR3 protein is CASSGETGWNTEAFF. DNA of the CDR3: TGTGCCAGCAGTGGAGAGACAGGGTGGAACACTGAAGCTTTCTTT.

This clonotype has a count of ten or more. One end of the junction fails to match germline, which may point to a read error. The chain is built from TRBV5-1 and TRBJ2-6; D is undetermined. Germline V CDR1 and CDR2: SGHRS, YFSETQ. The CDR3 consists of 15 residues. For the CDR3, the DNA is TGTGCCAGCAGTTTAGAAGGTACTGGGGCCAACGTCCTGACTTTC. Translating it yields CASSLEGTGANVLTF. The full variable domain, with the rest looked up from reference TRBV5-1 and TRBJ2-6, is KAGVTQTPRYLIKTRGQQVTLSCSPISGHRSVSWYQQTPGQGLQFLFEYFSETQRNKGNFPGRFSGRQFSNSRSEMNVSTLELGDSALYLCASSLEGTGANVLTFGAGSRLTVL.

The rearrangement joins TRBV28 to TRBJ2-3; no clear D. CDR3 length equals 13 residues. CDR1 is MDHEN and CDR2 is SYDVKM in the germline V gene. V gave up 8 bases and J gave up 4 bases, with 13 bases separating them. The chain's CDR3 is CASGDPGADTQYF. CDR3 in DNA: TGTGCCAGCGGAGACCCGGGTGCAGATACGCAGTATTTT.

This clonotype was observed a few times. The V gene is TRBV4-1, the J gene TRBJ2-5, with no clear D. The CDR3 runs 12 residues. With 0 bases removed from V and 6 bases from J, the gap between germline ends came to 5 bases. Germline lookup yields CDR1 MGHRA and CDR2 YSYEKL. CDR3: CASSQDTKTQYF. DNA for the CDR3: TGCGCCAGCAGCCAAGATACGAAGACCCAGTACTTC.

This clonotype was counted between two and nine times. The genes are TRBV28 and TRBJ1-2, with no clear D. The CDR3 totals 11 residues. Germline V CDR1 and CDR2: MDHEN, SYDVKM. V dropped 5 bases and J dropped 6 bases, with 7 bases sitting between them. DNA of the CDR3: TGTGCCAGCAGTGGGCAGGATGGCTACACCTTC. Translating it yields CASSGQDGYTF.

The DNA for the CDR3 is TGTGCCAGCAGGCTTACCCCCAGAAGCAGGTTCCATGAGCAGTTCTTC. It is translated as CASRLTPRSRFHEQFF. The chain employs TRBV7-2 and TRBJ2-1; D not certain. The CDR3 sequence is 16 residues long. Germline lookup yields CDR1 SGHTA and CDR2 FQGNSA. V gave up 6 bases and J gave up 8 bases, with 23 bases separating them.

This clonotype has more than one count but fewer than ten. This chain joins TRBV5-1 and TRBJ2-5, with D maybe TRBD1 (6 bases). V lost 7 bases and J lost 2, with 12 bases in between. CDR1 is SGHRS and CDR2 is YFSETQ in the germline V gene. The CDR3 consists of 13 residues. CDR3 bases: TGCGCCAGCCGGAACAGGGCTCAAGAGACCCAGTACTTC. As protein: CASRNRAQETQYF.